A selection of T cell receptor beta chains follows, all from one sample in a study of sequential checkpoint blockade in melanoma. Repertoires were generated with immunoSEQ multiplex PCR, while TCRdb's copy carries only in-frame clones and drops some. Among under 20,000 clones listed, approximately 80% were seen once. The specimen comprised CD8+ T cells sorted from blood (inferred from file names), sampled from a patient given nivolumab and ipilimumab in sequence. The receptors shown here come from a human donor with melanoma. The CDR3 runs from the conserved cysteine through the conserved F or W. The D gene is left open where the match is weak. Only part of the rows carry a size: once, few, many, or a class if the clone is expanded.

j_call clone_size d_call v_call cdr3_aa cdr3_nt
TRBJ1-1 - TRBD1 TRBV27 CASSSIRTGGLKTEAFF TGTGCCAGCAGTTCAATCCGGACAGGGGGACTAAAGACTGAAGCTTTCTTT
TRBJ1-2 - - TRBV4-2 CASSLSAGGTDYGYTF TGTGCCAGCAGCCTTTCCGCCGGGGGGACGGACTATGGCTACACCTTC
TRBJ2-7 - - TRBV7-7 CASSLDRGYEQYF TGTGCCAGCAGCTTAGATAGGGGCTACGAGCAGTACTTC
TRBJ1-2 - - TRBV11-2 CASSLGTGNYGYTF TGTGCCAGCAGCTTAGGAACAGGGAACTATGGCTACACCTTC
TRBJ1-2 once - TRBV6-6 CASSPAGGEAGYTF TGTGCCAGCAGTCCCGCGGGAGGGGAGGCTGGCTACACCTTC
TRBJ2-7 - TRBD1 TRBV19 CASSSGQGFYEQYF TGTGCCAGTAGCTCCGGACAGGGGTTCTACGAGCAGTACTTC
TRBJ2-7 - TRBD2 TRBV13 CASSSGLAGYYEQYF TGTGCCAGCAGCTCCGGACTAGCGGGATACTACGAGCAGTACTTC
TRBJ2-7 - - TRBV2 CASSEVGGIYEQYF TGTGCCAGCAGTGAAGTCGGCGGAATCTACGAGCAGTACTTC
TRBJ1-2 - TRBD1 TRBV27 CASSWDRGGGYTF TGTGCCAGCAGTTGGGACAGGGGGGGAGGCTACACCTTC
TRBJ1-3 - - TRBV9 CASSAPGLISSGNTIYF TGTGCCAGCAGCGCCCCGGGACTAATTAGCTCTGGAAACACCATATATTTT
TRBJ2-7 - TRBD2 TRBV29-1 CSASGLAGRHSYEQYF TGCAGCGCCTCAGGACTAGCGGGACGACACTCCTACGAGCAGTACTTC
TRBJ2-7 - TRBD1 TRBV13 CASSSWTGNEQYF TGTGCCAGCAGCTCCTGGACAGGGAACGAGCAGTACTTC
TRBJ2-7 once - TRBV28 CASTRTVGYEQYF TGTGCCAGCACCAGGACAGTCGGCTACGAGCAGTACTTC
TRBJ2-7 few TRBD1 TRBV23-1 CASRGDRAYEQYF TGCGCCAGCAGAGGCGACAGGGCCTACGAGCAGTACTTC
TRBJ2-7 - - TRBV7-9 CASSLSEVSYEQYF TGTGCCAGCAGCTTAAGCGAGGTATCCTACGAGCAGTACTTC
TRBJ2-7 - TRBD2 TRBV5-4 CASSHRSSGSYEQYF TGTGCCAGCAGCCACCGCTCTAGCGGTTCCTACGAGCAGTACTTC
TRBJ1-1 once - TRBV7-2 CASSRDRMNTEAFF TGTGCCAGCAGCCGCGACAGAATGAACACTGAAGCTTTCTTT
TRBJ1-5 once TRBD1 TRBV5-1 CASSFGTGPNQPQHF TGCGCCAGCAGCTTCGGGACAGGTCCTAATCAGCCCCAGCATTTT
TRBJ2-7 - TRBD1 TRBV27 CASRPRQGLYEQYF TGTGCCAGCAGACCCAGACAGGGGCTCTACGAGCAGTACTTC
TRBJ1-1 - TRBD1 TRBV19 CASSPLWDSQNTEAFF TGTGCCAGTAGCCCCCTTTGGGACAGTCAGAACACTGAAGCTTTCTTT
TRBJ2-7 - TRBD2 TRBV5-4 CASSRTSGSLTYEQYF TGTGCCAGCAGCCGGACTAGCGGGAGCCTCACTTACGAGCAGTACTTC
TRBJ2-7 - - TRBV29-1 CSVEERDYEQYF TGCAGCGTTGAAGAGCGGGACTACGAGCAGTACTTC
TRBJ1-1 few - TRBV4-3 CASSQGPQGSTEAFF TGCGCCAGCAGCCAAGGACCTCAGGGAAGCACTGAAGCTTTCTTT
TRBJ1-5 - - TRBV19 CASSTDSSNQPQHF TGTGCCAGTAGTACGGACAGTAGCAATCAGCCCCAGCATTTT
TRBJ1-1 few - TRBV7-9 CASNPPTPIGSAEAFF TGTGCCAGCAATCCCCCTACACCGATAGGGAGTGCAGAAGCTTTCTTT
TRBJ2-7 - TRBD1 TRBV7-6 CASSPVGQVVEQYF TGTGCCAGCAGCCCTGTGGGACAGGTAGTAGAGCAGTACTTC
TRBJ2-7 once TRBD2 TRBV27 CASSSPLSGRYYEQYF TGTGCCAGCAGCAGCCCCCTAAGCGGGAGGTACTACGAGCAGTACTTC
TRBJ1-2 - TRBD1 TRBV19 CASSITGEVGGYTF TGTGCCAGTAGTATAACAGGGGAAGTTGGTGGCTACACCTTC
TRBJ1-5 - - TRBV7-8 CASSTREGENQPQHF TGTGCCAGCAGCACCCGAGAGGGGGAGAATCAGCCCCAGCATTTT
TRBJ2-7 - - TRBV30 CAWSQGGEQYF TGTGCCTGGAGTCAGGGGGGCGAGCAGTACTTC
TRBJ2-7 - TRBD1 TRBV27 CASSPWDSGHEQYF TGTGCCAGCAGTCCTTGGGACAGCGGACACGAGCAGTACTTC
TRBJ1-5 - - TRBV6-6 CASIPQGEGNQPQHF TGTGCCAGCATTCCACAGGGTGAAGGAAATCAGCCCCAGCATTTT
TRBJ1-6 once - TRBV4-3 CASSQDRGGNSPLHF TGCGCCAGCAGCCAAGATAGGGGGGGTAATTCACCCCTCCACTTT
TRBJ2-7 - - TRBV10-2 CASSEGGISYEQYF TGCGCCAGCAGTGAAGGAGGGATCTCCTACGAGCAGTACTTC
TRBJ2-1 - TRBD2 TRBV7-2 CASSLVGLAGGPSNEQFF TGTGCCAGCAGCTTAGTGGGTCTAGCGGGAGGGCCTAGCAATGAGCAGTTCTTC
TRBJ2-7 once TRBD2 TRBV9 CASSASSGSSYEQYF TGTGCCAGCAGCGCCTCTAGCGGGTCTTCCTACGAGCAGTACTTC
TRBJ1-2 - TRBD1 TRBV27 CASSWGQGYGYTF TGTGCCAGCAGTTGGGGACAGGGGTACGGCTACACCTTC
TRBJ1-4 - - TRBV9 CASSVESAFNEKLFF TGTGCCAGCAGCGTAGAATCAGCGTTTAATGAAAAACTGTTTTTT
TRBJ2-1 - - TRBV9 CASSVDRNEQFF TGTGCCAGCAGCGTAGATCGCAATGAGCAGTTCTTC
TRBJ1-3 - - TRBV7-2 CASSLYREWGNTIYF TGTGCCAGCAGCTTGTACAGGGAGTGGGGAAACACCATATATTTT
TRBJ1-5 - - TRBV4-2 CASSQAPGNQPQHF TGTGCCAGCAGCCAAGCCCCTGGCAATCAGCCCCAGCATTTT
TRBJ2-7 - - TRBV28 CASTRTGSSYEQYF TGTGCCAGCACCCGTACAGGGAGCTCCTACGAGCAGTACTTC
TRBJ2-1 - TRBD1 TRBV27 CASSLRTGGSDEQFF TGTGCCAGCAGTCTCAGGACAGGGGGCTCAGATGAGCAGTTCTTC
TRBJ2-7 - TRBD1 TRBV4-1 CASSQGQGISYEQYF TGCGCCAGCAGCCAAGGACAGGGAATTTCCTACGAGCAGTACTTC
TRBJ2-7 - - TRBV19 CASSFDGTSSYEQYF TGTGCCAGTAGTTTTGATGGGACAAGCTCCTACGAGCAGTACTTC
TRBJ2-7 few - TRBV4-1 CASSRSRQGIHEQYF TGCGCCAGCAGCCGATCGAGGCAGGGAATCCACGAGCAGTACTTC
TRBJ2-7 - - TRBV4-2 CASSQDGAGSYEQYF TGTGCCAGCAGCCAAGACGGAGCAGGGTCATACGAGCAGTACTTC
TRBJ2-7 few TRBD1 TRBV28 CASCMYRGYEQYF TGTGCCAGCTGCATGTACAGGGGCTACGAGCAGTACTTC
TRBJ1-3 few - TRBV7-6 CASSLQGVTGNTIYF TGTGCCAGCAGCCTTCAGGGTGTTACTGGAAACACCATATATTTT
TRBJ2-7 once TRBD2 TRBV27 CASSFGGRAYEQYF TGTGCCAGCAGTTTCGGCGGGAGGGCCTACGAGCAGTACTTC
TRBJ2-7 - - TRBV4-1 CASSLEDLYEQYF TGCGCCAGCAGCCTGGAGGATCTCTACGAGCAGTACTTC
TRBJ1-1 once - TRBV10-3 CAISESQVTEAFF TGTGCCATCAGTGAGTCCCAGGTCACTGAAGCTTTCTTT
TRBJ2-7 - - TRBV30 CAWGDIYYEQYF TGTGCCTGGGGGGACATTTACTACGAGCAGTACTTC
TRBJ2-7 - - TRBV19 CASSNGVSYEQYF TGTGCCAGTAGTAACGGGGTATCCTACGAGCAGTACTTC
TRBJ2-7 - TRBD1 TRBV4-3 CASSQAPPGQGSEQYF TGCGCCAGCAGCCAAGCCCCTCCGGGACAGGGGAGCGAGCAGTACTTC
TRBJ2-1 - TRBD1 TRBV9 CASSAGQANGNEQFF TGTGCCAGCAGCGCGGGACAGGCGAACGGCAATGAGCAGTTCTTC